These 9 T cell receptor beta chains came from one sample sequenced in a study of shared clonotypes between healthy human individuals. Only in-frame clones appear in the TCRdb table, and some are missing; sequencing was by immunoSEQ multiplex PCR. The sample shows millions of clones, about 95% of them seen only once. CD45RO-negative cells were positively selected for CCR7, leaving out terminally differentiated effector memory CD45RA+ cells. Sequenced input: naive CD8+ T cells sorted from blood. These receptors were collected from a man between 18 and 35 years old in good health.

The chain has TRBV4-1 and TRBJ2-1, with 8 bases fitting TRBD2. Trimming cost V 0 bases and J 0 bases; bases outside gene matches: 7. Germline lookup yields CDR1 MGHRA and CDR2 YSYEKL. This CDR3 is built from 18 residues. In DNA, the CDR3 is TGCGCCAGCAGCCAAGAAGACGGGGGGGAGGGCTCCTACAATGAGCAGTTCTTC. Amino acid sequence: CASSQEDGGEGSYNEQFF.

The chain couples TRBV27 to TRBJ2-5, with D possibly TRBD2 on 6 matching bases. This CDR3 is 15 amino acids long. Germline assignment: CDR1 MNHEY and CDR2 SMNVEV (reference sequence). V was clipped by 6 bases and J by 2 bases, with 16 bases between them. The CDR3 loop is CASSPDQTRQETQYF. DNA for the CDR3: TGTGCCAGCAGCCCCGACCAGACTAGGCAAGAGACCCAGTACTTC.

The chain has TRBV7-2 and TRBJ2-7; 10 bases fit TRBD2. With 4 bases clipped from V and 4 bases from J, the junction kept 4 bases outside the gene matches. The CDR3 has 14 residues. Germline V gene data show CDR1 as SGHTA and CDR2 as FQGNSA. The CDR3 nucleotides are TGTGCCAGCAGCTCTAGCGGGAGCGTATACGAGCAGTACTTC. It translates to CASSSSGSVYEQYF.

This sequence joins TRBV7-9 and TRBJ1-6, with D perhaps TRBD1 (5 bases). The CDR3 runs 15 residues. V was clipped by 2 bases and J by 8 bases, with 13 bases between them. Germline-derived CDR1 and CDR2 are SEHNR and FQNEAQ (reference sequence). CDR3 residues: CASSLIWDEDSPLHF. Written as DNA, the CDR3 is TGTGCCAGCAGCTTAATATGGGACGAGGATTCACCCCTCCACTTT.

The chain carries TRBV29-1 and TRBJ2-1; 8 nucleotides line up with TRBD2. Trimming at V came to 3 bases and at J to 7 bases, leaving 5 bases not matched to a gene. The germline V gene encodes CDR1 SQVTM and CDR2 ANQGSEA. There are 13 residues in the CDR3. CDR3 loop: CSVDASGLNEQFF. CDR3 sequence (DNA): TGCAGCGTTGACGCTAGCGGGCTGAATGAGCAGTTCTTC.

The chain has TRBV7-9 and TRBJ2-2; 10 nucleotides match TRBD2. From germline, CDR1 is SEHNR and CDR2 FQNEAQ (reference sequence). V gave up 3 bases and J gave up 7 bases; unmatched junction bases: 17. This CDR3 has 19 residues. CDR3 in amino acids: CASSFGRLKASGSVGELFF. The CDR3 bases are TGTGCCAGCAGCTTCGGCAGGTTAAAGGCTAGCGGGAGTGTCGGGGAGCTGTTTTTT.

Of note for this clone: Different DNA sequences within this sample yield the same CDR3. This chain uses TRBV19 with TRBJ2-1, with 12 bases lining up with TRBD2. The CDR3 runs to 16 residues. Trimming removed 3 bases from V and 4 bases from J; junction bases left unmatched: 4. Per the germline V gene, CDR1 is LNHDA and CDR2 is SQIVND (reference sequence). The CDR3 nucleotides are TGTGCCAGTAGTATTGGGCTAGCGGGAGGGTACAATGAGCAGTTCTTC. This encodes CASSIGLAGGYNEQFF.

The chain couples TRBV6-6 to TRBJ2-1; D is uncertain. V was trimmed by 8 bases and J by 4 bases, leaving 12 bases between them. The CDR3 covers 13 residues. CDR1 is MNHNY, CDR2 SVGAGI, per germline (reference sequence). The CDR3 is CASWKDGYNEQFF. CDR3 coding DNA: TGTGCCAGCTGGAAGGACGGTTACAATGAGCAGTTCTTC.

This chain links TRBV7-8 with TRBJ2-1; 10 bases are shared with TRBD2. Per the germline V gene, CDR1 is SGHVS and CDR2 is FQNEAQ. V trimming: 1 base; J trimming: 9 bases; junction bases outside the gene matches: 6. The CDR3 is 15 residues long. The CDR3 DNA reads as TGTGCCAGCAGCTTAGTTCTAGCGGGAGAATTTGAGCAGTTCTTC. Protein sequence: CASSLVLAGEFEQFF.